This T cell receptor (beta chain) comes out of a study of blood T cell repertoires in COVID-19. On the study more broadly: Both acute and convalescent COVID-19 samples were obtained from the United States, Italy and Spain.

As for this clone: This CDR3 is also generated by other DNA sequences in the sample.

CDR1 and CDR2 (germline): SEHNR, FQNEAQ (reference sequence). V lost 5 bases and J lost 0, with 8 bases in between. The CDR3 is 13 residues long. The recovered donors of Cohort 3 showed two negative PCRs, clearance, or symptom resolution. TCRdb's table, derived via immunoSEQ multiplex PCR, lists solely in-frame clones and lacks some. The top ten hold 1% to 1.5% of the sample, which has roughly 380,000 clones, approximately 87% seen once. Sample: PBMCs or T cells enriched from blood (not recorded which). This TCR derives from a man younger than 45 who had recovered from COVID-19. The genes are TRBV7-9 and TRBJ2-7, with a possible D match to TRBD1 (5 bases). The CDR3 bases are TGTGCCAGCAGCCCGACAGACTCCTACGAGCAGTACTTC. As protein: CASSPTDSYEQYF.